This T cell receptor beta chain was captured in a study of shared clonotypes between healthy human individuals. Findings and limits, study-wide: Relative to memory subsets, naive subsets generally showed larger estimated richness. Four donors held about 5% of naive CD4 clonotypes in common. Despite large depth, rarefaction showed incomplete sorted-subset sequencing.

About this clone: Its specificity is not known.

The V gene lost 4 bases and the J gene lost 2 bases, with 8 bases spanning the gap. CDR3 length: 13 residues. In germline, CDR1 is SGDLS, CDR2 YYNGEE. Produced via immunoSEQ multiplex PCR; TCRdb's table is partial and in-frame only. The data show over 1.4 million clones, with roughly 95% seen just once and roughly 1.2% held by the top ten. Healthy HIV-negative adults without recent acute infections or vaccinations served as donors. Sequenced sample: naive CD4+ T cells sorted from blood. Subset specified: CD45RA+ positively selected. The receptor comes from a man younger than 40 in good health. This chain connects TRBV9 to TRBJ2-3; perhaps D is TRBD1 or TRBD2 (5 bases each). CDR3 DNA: TGTGCCAGCAGCCCAGGGACCACAGATACGCAGTATTTT. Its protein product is CASSPGTTDTQYF.